Listed here is a single TCR beta chain. Produced via immunoSEQ multiplex PCR; TCRdb's table is partial and in-frame only. The sample lists roughly 120,000 clones, approximately 94% occurring once. These data come from a study of brain T cells in children with intractable seizures. With 6 bases clipped from V and 3 bases from J, the junction kept 11 bases outside the gene matches. The CDR3 is made up of 16 amino acids. CDR1 MDHEN and CDR2 SYDVKM come from the germline V gene. Only cases whose brain tissue showed the highest T cell transcript signatures were sequenced. The specimen comprised peripheral blood, sampled at surgery. This clonotype was obtained from a boy younger than two with hemimegalencephaly and intractable seizures. The chain couples TRBV28 to TRBJ1-5; 7 nucleotides agree with TRBD1. The CDR3 sequence: CASSAWGRGNNQPQHF. DNA of the CDR3: TGTGCCAGCAGCGCTTGGGGCAGGGGGAACAATCAGCCCCAGCATTTT.